Below are 30 T cell receptor beta chains sequenced from a single sample in a study of T-cell memory formation after mild COVID-19. TCRdb ran MiXCR on the 5' RACE reads and lists one entry per CDR3 protein. The sample consists of roughly 510,000 distinct CDR3 sequences, around 16% of them appearing once. The sequenced sample consisted of PBMCs or a T cell subset sorted from them (not recorded which). These receptors were taken from an adult woman who had mild COVID-19 (a few samples of this study predate the infection). Cell type and time point are not known.

This clonotype was observed a few times. The chain recombines TRBV11-2 with TRBJ2-7; D may match TRBD1 or TRBD2 (5 bases each). Germline V gene sequence: CDR1 SGHAT, CDR2 FQNNGV. This CDR3 has 15 residues. Trimming shortened V by 5 bases and J by 0 bases, and 14 bases separated the two germline ends. The chain's CDR3 is CASSPRGSLSYEQYF. The CDR3 region has the DNA TGTGCCAGCAGCCCCCGGGGCAGTCTCTCCTACGAGCAGTACTTC.

This chain links TRBV3-1 with TRBJ1-4; TRBD1 matches 10 bases. Germline CDR1 and CDR2: LGHDT and YNNKEL (reference sequence). This CDR3 spans 15 amino acids. The ends lost 4 bases at V and 8 bases at J; junction bases unmatched: 7. The CDR3 coding sequence is TGTGCCAGCAGCCCTTCGTGGGACAGGGGCGAAAAACTGTTTTTT. Its protein is CASSPSWDRGEKLFF.

The chain carries TRBV12-3 or TRBV12-4 and TRBJ2-6, with a possible D match to TRBD2 (5 bases). This CDR3 has 20 residues. V was trimmed by 5 bases and J by 0 bases, leaving 23 bases between them. In nucleotides, the CDR3 is TGTGCCAGCAGTCCCACCTCCTCATCGGGAAGCAGCTCTGGGGCCAACGTCCTGACTTTC. Its protein is CASSPTSSSGSSSGANVLTF.

The chain joins TRBV24-1 to TRBJ2-3; 9 positions agree with TRBD2. The V gene end was trimmed by 7 bases and the J gene end by 6 bases; junction bases not matched to a gene: 7. CDR1 and CDR2 from the germline V gene are KGHDR and SFDVKD. CDR3 size: 14 residues. This CDR3 reads CATRDRTSVDTQYF. The CDR3 region has the DNA TGTGCCACCAGGGACCGGACTAGCGTTGATACGCAGTATTTT.

This clonotype was detected a few times. The V call is TRBV12-3 or TRBV12-4, the J call TRBJ1-3, with 8 bases matching TRBD1. This CDR3 is built from 15 residues. V lost 2 bases and J lost 2; bases outside the gene matches: 2. CDR3 nucleotide sequence: TGTGCCAGCAGTTTACTGACAGGGGCTGGAAACACCATATATTTT. Translation gives CASSLLTGAGNTIYF.

This clonotype appeared many times. The V call is TRBV11-2, the J call TRBJ2-2, with a tentative D call TRBD2 (5 bases). From germline, CDR1 is SGHAT and CDR2 FQNNGV. V gave up 2 bases and J gave up 5 bases, with 15 bases separating them. The CDR3 covers 16 residues. CDR3: CASSLFRVARTGELFF. CDR3 nucleotides: TGTGCCAGCAGCTTATTTCGGGTAGCGAGAACCGGGGAGCTGTTTTTT. The full variable domain, with the rest looked up from reference TRBV11-2 and TRBJ2-2, is EAGVAQSPRYKIIEKRQSVAFWCNPISGHATLYWYQQILGQGPKLLIQFQNNGVVDDSQLPKDRFSAERLKGVDSTLKIQPAKLEDSAVYLCASSLFRVARTGELFFGEGSRLTVL.

The V call is TRBV7-9, the J call TRBJ2-7; D unresolved. CDR1 is SEHNR and CDR2 is FQNEAQ in the germline V gene (reference sequence). The CDR3 consists of 15 residues. Trimming left V 1 base short and J 9 bases short, with 19 bases between. CDR3 nucleotides: TGTGCCAGCAGCTTAGAAAGAATATCCTACGATGGGCAGTACTTC. It specifies CASSLERISYDGQYF.

The CDR3 sequence: CAILGLAGGVGEQFF. The CDR3 nucleotides are TGTGCCATCCTCGGACTAGCGGGCGGTGTTGGTGAGCAGTTCTTC. The chain uses TRBV10-3 and TRBJ2-1; 11 nucleotides match TRBD2. V gave up 8 bases and J gave up 9 bases; unmatched junction bases: 12. CDR3 size: 15 residues. The germline gives CDR1 ENHRY, CDR2 SYGVKD.

V and J are TRBV2 and TRBJ1-5; D remains unclear. Germline CDR1 is SNHLY and CDR2 is FYNNEI. CDR3 size: 14 residues. Trimming removed 2 bases at V and 0 bases at J, with 5 bases between. As DNA, the CDR3 is TGTGCCAGCAGTGAAATGACTAGCAATCAGCCCCAGCATTTT. Translation: CASSEMTSNQPQHF. Full variable domain (outside the CDR3, taken from reference TRBV2 and TRBJ1-5): EPEVTQTPSHQVTQMGQEVILRCVPISNHLYFYWYRQILGQKVEFLVSFYNNEISEKSEIFDDQFSVERPDGSNFTLKIRSTKLEDSAMYFCASSEMTSNQPQHFGDGTRLSIL.

To note about this clonotype: Since the CDR3 does not end with the conserved phenylalanine or tryptophan, this likely comes from a read error. The chain joins TRBV6-5 to TRBJ2-2; D is undetermined. V lost 4 bases to trimming and J lost 0 bases, with 12 bases between them. The CDR3 is 16 amino acids. Germline V CDR1 and CDR2: MNHEY, SVGAGI. The CDR3 DNA follows: TGTGCCAGCAGTTTCTGGACGGTCGCGAACACCGGGGAGCTGTTTCTT. Protein product: CASSFWTVANTGELFL.

V gene TRBV18 combines with J gene TRBJ2-7; D is ambiguous. Germline V gene data show CDR1 as KGHSH and CDR2 as LQKENI. CDR3 length: 13 amino acids. V lost 2 bases and J 3 bases, leaving 8 bases between the germline ends. For the CDR3, the DNA is TGTGCCAGCTCACCATCTTATTTCTACGAGCAGTACTTC. Amino acids: CASSPSYFYEQYF. The full variable domain, completed using reference TRBV18 and TRBJ2-7, is NAGVMQNPRHLVRRRGQEARLRCSPMKGHSHVYWYRQLPEEGLKFMVYLQKENIIDESGMPKERFSAEFPKEGPSILRIQQVVRGDSAAYFCASSPSYFYEQYFGPGTRLTVT.

This chain links TRBV3-1 with TRBJ2-3; D not resolved. CDR3 length: 12 residues. Germline V gene data show CDR1 as LGHDT and CDR2 as YNNKEL (reference sequence). V was shortened by 5 bases and J by 6 bases, with 9 bases between the two germline ends. The CDR3 protein is CASSSMVDTQYF. CDR3 DNA: TGTGCCAGCAGCTCCATGGTTGATACGCAGTATTTT.

This clonotype was picked up a small number of times. The J gene is TRBJ2-2, the V gene TRBV12-3 or TRBV12-4, with 9 bases identical to TRBD1. The CDR3 runs 17 residues. The junction had 13 bases not matched to a gene; V was cut back by 6 bases and J by 5 bases. The CDR3: CASSHPWGQGRTGELFF. The CDR3 DNA sequence: TGTGCCAGCAGCCATCCTTGGGGACAGGGTAGGACCGGGGAGCTGTTTTTT.

This clonotype was seen a few times. The V gene is TRBV10-3, the J gene TRBJ1-2; TRBD1 is a possible D gene (6 bases). The CDR3 is 14 amino acids. The germline V and J ends were trimmed by 3 bases and 5 bases, with 13 bases remaining between them. Per the germline V gene, CDR1 is ENHRY and CDR2 is SYGVKD. CDR3 in amino acids: CAISDRGGSYGYTF. In DNA, the CDR3 is TGTGCCATCAGTGACAGGGGAGGTAGTTATGGCTACACCTTC.

This clonotype has a count of ten or more. The V gene is TRBV7-3, the J gene TRBJ2-7, with TRBD1 matching 9 bases. Germline values: CDR1 SGHTA, CDR2 FQGTGA. The CDR3 loop spans 15 amino acids. J was trimmed by 3 bases and V by 6 bases; bases with no gene match: 9. The CDR3 region has the DNA TGTGCCAGCAGTCTCTCACCGGGACAGGGCTACGAGCAGTACTTC. It is translated as CASSLSPGQGYEQYF. Filled out from reference TRBV7-3 and TRBJ2-7, the complete variable domain reads GAGVSQTPSNKVTEKGKYVELRCDPISGHTALYWYRQSLGQGPEFLIYFQGTGAADDSGLPNDRFFAVRPEGSVSTLKIQRTERGDSAVYLCASSLSPGQGYEQYFGPGTRLTVT.

The rearrangement joins TRBV5-5 to TRBJ2-3, with 8 nucleotides matching TRBD2. Germline V gives CDR1 SGHKS, CDR2 YYEKEE (reference sequence). The CDR3 is made up of 14 amino acids. V gave up 9 bases and J gave up 4 bases; unmatched junction bases: 10. CDR3 protein: CATARRGAPDTQYF. The CDR3 DNA reads as TGTGCCACCGCTAGGCGGGGGGCCCCAGATACGCAGTATTTT.

CDR3 nucleotides: TGCGCCAGCAGCGCCGCCGGTACCCGGGGCAATGAGCAGTTCTTC. It encodes CASSAAGTRGNEQFF. The chain links TRBV5-1 to TRBJ2-1; tentatively, D is TRBD2 (5 bases). Germline CDR1 is SGHRS and CDR2 is YFSETQ. This CDR3 has 15 amino acids. The V end was cut by 4 bases, the J end by 6 bases, with 17 bases between.

The chain joins TRBV5-1 to TRBJ1-2, with 8 nucleotides matching TRBD1. The CDR3 extends over 16 amino acids. J lost 4 bases, V lost 0 bases, and 8 bases had no gene match. Germline lookup yields CDR1 SGHRS and CDR2 YFSETQ. This CDR3 reads CASSLAVGQGGYGYTF. The CDR3 DNA sequence: TGCGCCAGCAGCTTGGCCGTAGGACAGGGTGGCTATGGCTACACCTTC.

This clonotype has only a few counts. J is TRBJ2-2 and V is TRBV24-1; maybe TRBD1 (6 bases). CDR1 KGHDR and CDR2 SFDVKD come from the germline V gene. The CDR3 is made up of 17 amino acids. V was shortened by 7 bases and J by 1 base, with 18 bases between the two germline ends. Here the CDR3 DNA reads TGTGCCACCAGCGCGGAGGCGCAGGGGAGGAACACCGGGGAGCTGTTTTTT. Its protein product is CATSAEAQGRNTGELFF.

This clonotype was seen a handful of times. This CDR3 is CASKLDRGSGEQYF. CDR3 DNA: TGTGCCAGCAAGCTGGACAGGGGTTCAGGCGAGCAGTACTTC. The chain carries TRBV7-3 and TRBJ2-7; 9 bases map to TRBD1. The V segment lost 7 bases and the J segment 6 bases; nucleotides outside the gene matches: 10. The CDR3 contains 14 residues. Germline loops: CDR1 SGHTA, CDR2 FQGTGA.

J is TRBJ1-1 and V is TRBV5-1, with D perhaps TRBD1 (5 bases). From germline, CDR1 is SGHRS and CDR2 YFSETQ. This CDR3 region has 14 residues. Trimming cost V 2 bases and J 1 base, with 9 bases left between them. Here the CDR3 reads CASSLQDTNTEAFF. CDR3 DNA sequence: TGCGCCAGCAGCTTACAGGACACGAACACTGAAGCTTTCTTT.

J is TRBJ2-5 and V is TRBV20-1, with unresolved D. The CDR3 sequence is 14 residues long. The germline gives CDR1 DFQATT, CDR2 SNEGSKA (reference sequence). Between the trimmed V and J ends, which lost 0 bases and 4 bases, there was a span of 12 bases. The CDR3 sequence: CSAREIQARETQYF. CDR3 nucleotide sequence: TGCAGTGCTAGAGAAATCCAGGCGCGAGAGACCCAGTACTTC.

V and J are TRBV25-1 and TRBJ2-7; 10 nucleotides match TRBD2. The CDR3 spans 14 residues. V shed 6 bases, J shed 3 bases, and the junction held 5 bases outside the gene matches. CDR1 and CDR2 (germline): MGHDK, SYGVNS. DNA for the CDR3: TGTGCCAGCAGCCCTAGCGGGGGAGACTACGAGCAGTACTTC. Translating gives CASSPSGGDYEQYF.

The chain employs TRBV9 and TRBJ2-7; D is tentatively TRBD1 or TRBD2 (5 bases each). Deletions cut 1 base from V and 4 bases from J, with 12 bases between. Germline V gives CDR1 SGDLS, CDR2 YYNGEE. This CDR3 region has 14 residues. CDR3 amino acids: CASSVTGTEYEQYF. CDR3 bases: TGTGCCAGCAGCGTAACCGGGACGGAGTACGAGCAGTACTTC. The full variable domain, in which reference TRBV9 and TRBJ2-7 provide the parts outside the CDR3, is DSGVTQTPKHLITATGQRVTLRCSPRSGDLSVYWYQQSLDQGLQFLIQYYNGEERAKGNILERFSAQQFPDLHSELNLSSLELGDSALYFCASSVTGTEYEQYFGPGTRLTVT.

This clonotype has more than one count but fewer than ten. The rearrangement joins TRBV6-5 to TRBJ2-7; 7 bases line up with TRBD1. The germline gives CDR1 MNHEY, CDR2 SVGAGI. Trimming at V came to 9 bases and at J to 7 bases, leaving 9 bases not matched to a gene. This CDR3 contains 12 residues. CDR3 amino acids: CASREGATEQYF. CDR3 in DNA: TGTGCCAGTCGTGAGGGGGCGACTGAGCAGTACTTC.

This clonotype was detected ten times or more. The chain combines TRBV5-1 with TRBJ1-1, with D hard to call. Looked up from germline, CDR1 is SGHRS and CDR2 is YFSETQ. This CDR3 comprises 16 residues. V was shortened by 0 bases and J by 2 bases, with 14 bases between the two germline ends. CDR3 sequence reads: CASSLGSVGYNTEAFF. The CDR3 DNA sequence: TGCGCCAGCAGCTTGGGGTCGGTTGGTTACAACACTGAAGCTTTCTTT.

This clonotype was observed many times. The chain joins TRBV12-3 or TRBV12-4 to TRBJ1-1; TRBD1 might be the D (5 bases). V shed 6 bases and J shed 6 bases, with 14 bases lying between them. The CDR3 is 13 residues long. The CDR3 reads CASSVTGPPEAFF. The CDR3 DNA reads TGTGCCAGCAGCGTTACAGGCCCACCTGAAGCTTTCTTT.

This clonotype was picked up many times. This chain links TRBV23-1 with TRBJ2-1, with 7 nucleotides matching TRBD1. TRBV23-1 is annotated as an ORF whose role is uncertain. The trim removed 0 bases at V and 9 bases at J, leaving 8 bases unmatched. This CDR3 has 15 amino acids. The CDR3 protein is CASSQSSGDRSEQFF. Written as DNA, the CDR3 is TGCGCCAGCAGTCAATCATCAGGGGACAGAAGTGAGCAGTTCTTC.

This sequence joins TRBV5-1 and TRBJ2-3; 9 bases fit TRBD2. CDR1 is SGHRS, CDR2 YFSETQ, per germline. V shed 1 base and J 1 base; nucleotides not matched to a gene: 10. CDR3 length equals 18 residues. The CDR3 protein is CASSLSLAGPIGTDTQYF. The CDR3 coding sequence is TGCGCCAGCAGCTTGAGCCTAGCGGGACCGATAGGCACAGATACGCAGTATTTT. Based on the CDR3 plus reference TRBV5-1 and TRBJ2-3, the full variable domain is KAGVTQTPRYLIKTRGQQVTLSCSPISGHRSVSWYQQTPGQGLQFLFEYFSETQRNKGNFPGRFSGRQFSNSRSEMNVSTLELGDSALYLCASSLSLAGPIGTDTQYFGPGTRLTVL.

The chain has TRBV24-1 and TRBJ2-2; 10 nucleotides line up with TRBD2. Losses at the gene ends were 5 bases for V and 6 bases for J; bases not matched to a gene: 11. Germline values: CDR1 KGHDR, CDR2 SFDVKD. The CDR3 spans 17 residues. The CDR3 DNA reads as TGTGCCACCAGTGGGACAGCGGGGGGGAGATACGCCGGGGAGCTGTTTTTT. Protein: CATSGTAGGRYAGELFF.